The 24 T cell receptor beta chains listed next were all sequenced from one sample in a study of human T cells and chemical hapten exposure. Total RNA was isolated from whole blood that had not been fractionated. In the library, unique molecular identifiers were attached to individual cDNA molecules. TCRdb independently ran MiXCR on the reads; one entry per CDR3 protein. The sample has 120,000 or so distinct CDR3 sequences, less than 10% seen once. The sample was whole blood. Receptors were obtained from a human donor in good health. Some clones in this sample may be carry-over from other donors' samples.

The chain has TRBV4-1 and TRBJ1-1; D gene unclear. Looked up from germline, CDR1 is MGHRA and CDR2 is YSYEKL. The V end was cut by 1 base, the J end by 0 bases, with 6 bases between. The CDR3 contains 14 residues. The CDR3 bases are TGCGCCAGCAGCCAAGTCACAGTGAACACTGAAGCTTTCTTT. Amino acids: CASSQVTVNTEAFF.

The rearrangement links TRBV10-3 to TRBJ2-7; D uncertain. V shed 5 bases and J shed 5 bases, with 7 bases lying between them. The germline gives CDR1 ENHRY, CDR2 SYGVKD. The CDR3 consists of 11 residues. In DNA form, the CDR3 reads TGTGCCATCAGTCGACACCACGAGCAGTACTTC. Its protein product is CAISRHHEQYF.

This clonotype was detected a few times. The chain is built from TRBV10-3 and TRBJ2-1; D may be TRBD1 or TRBD2 (5 bases each). CDR1 ENHRY and CDR2 SYGVKD come from the germline V gene. The CDR3 runs to 13 residues. V was pared by 6 bases and J by 6 bases, with 12 bases between. The CDR3 DNA is TGTGCCATCAGCGACCCGGGGCGCAATGAGCAGTTCTTC. This translates into CAISDPGRNEQFF.

The table lists this clonotype with many counts. V and J are TRBV11-2 and TRBJ1-1; a weak D match, TRBD1 (6 bases). V gave up 0 bases and J gave up 6 bases, with 8 bases separating them. Germline V gene lookup returns CDR1 SGHAT and CDR2 FQNNGV. There are 13 residues in the CDR3. CDR3 sequence: CASSLERGAEAFF. The CDR3 region has the DNA TGTGCCAGCAGCTTAGAAAGGGGGGCTGAAGCTTTCTTT.

The chain employs TRBV4-1 and TRBJ1-1, with D perhaps TRBD1 (6 bases). This CDR3 is 16 amino acids long. The V gene lost 3 bases and the J gene lost 1 base, with 15 bases spanning the gap. Germline V lookup: CDR1 MGHRA, CDR2 YSYEKL. This chain's CDR3 is CASSHPRGQKNTEAFF. Written as DNA, the CDR3 is TGCGCCAGCAGCCACCCTCGGGGGCAGAAGAACACTGAAGCTTTCTTT.

This clonotype was detected ten times or more. This chain uses TRBV7-9 with TRBJ2-1, with 7 nucleotides matching TRBD2. CDR3 length equals 15 residues. Trimming removed 2 bases from V and 5 bases from J; junction bases left unmatched: 6. In germline, CDR1 is SEHNR, CDR2 FQNEAQ (reference sequence). The CDR3: CASSLTGLADNEQFF. CDR3 coding DNA: TGTGCCAGCAGCTTAACAGGCCTAGCGGACAATGAGCAGTTCTTC.

This clonotype showed up just a few times. The chain has TRBV27 and TRBJ2-1; 10 positions match TRBD1. V was pared by 5 bases and J by 3 bases, with 7 bases of the junction left unmatched. From germline, CDR1 is MNHEY and CDR2 SMNVEV (reference sequence). This CDR3 has 16 residues. The CDR3 nucleotides read TGTGCCAGCAGTACCTCCGGGACAGGGGTCTACAATGAGCAGTTCTTC. Translating gives CASSTSGTGVYNEQFF.

This clonotype was detected many times. V gene TRBV4-2 combines with J gene TRBJ2-5; D possibly matches TRBD1 or TRBD2 (5 bases each). The CDR3 runs to 17 residues. V was shortened by 1 base and J by 3 bases, with 18 bases between the two germline ends. Germline values: CDR1 LGHNA, CDR2 YNFKEQ. The CDR3 reads CASSQGSPGRAEETQYF. Here the CDR3 DNA reads TGTGCCAGCAGCCAAGGAAGCCCAGGGCGGGCAGAAGAGACCCAGTACTTC.

The chain recombines TRBV27 with TRBJ1-2, with 9 bases matching TRBD1. The CDR3 sequence is 15 residues long. The J segment lost 6 bases and the V segment lost 6 bases, leaving 11 bases of the junction unmatched. Per the germline V gene, CDR1 is MNHEY and CDR2 is SMNVEV (reference sequence). DNA for the CDR3: TGTGCCAGCAGCCCGGCCGGGACAGGGTCTGATGGCTACACCTTC. Its translation is CASSPAGTGSDGYTF.

This clonotype came up a few times. This CDR3 reads CSVVTYRGNNEQFF. CDR3 DNA: TGCAGCGTTGTCACTTACAGGGGGAACAATGAGCAGTTCTTC. This chain joins TRBV29-1 and TRBJ2-1; 8 bases match TRBD1. This CDR3 contains 14 residues. The germline V gene encodes CDR1 SQVTM and CDR2 ANQGSEA. Losses at the gene ends were 4 bases for V and 5 bases for J; bases not matched to a gene: 7.

At least ten counts were recorded for this clonotype. The chain links TRBV20-1 to TRBJ1-2, with D uncertain. Germline V gene lookup returns CDR1 DFQATT and CDR2 SNEGSKA (reference sequence). Trimming stripped 5 bases from V and 1 base from J, with 11 bases between. The CDR3 is made up of 13 amino acids. CDR3 sequence reads: CSAPQGFNYGYTF. The DNA for the CDR3 is TGCAGTGCTCCCCAAGGGTTTAACTATGGCTACACCTTC.

This clonotype was seen a handful of times. The CDR3 nucleotides read TGTGCCAGCAGTCCCATATTGGCAGGGCAGCCCCAGCATTTT. Translation: CASSPILAGQPQHF. This chain joins TRBV28 and TRBJ1-5; D may be TRBD1 (5 bases). Germline CDR1 is MDHEN and CDR2 is SYDVKM. Trimming stripped 5 bases from V and 7 bases from J, with 15 bases between. This CDR3 spans 14 amino acids. The full variable domain, completed using reference TRBV28 and TRBJ1-5, is DVKVTQSSRYLVKRTGEKVFLECVQDMDHENMFWYRQDPGLGLRLIYFSYDVKMKEKGDIPEGYSVSREKKERFSLILESASTNQTSMYLCASSPILAGQPQHFGDGTRLSIL.

This clonotype occurred a few times. The genes are TRBV7-9 and TRBJ1-1, with TRBD1 as a possible D gene (6 bases). The CDR3 spans 15 residues. Per the germline V gene, CDR1 is SEHNR and CDR2 is FQNEAQ (reference sequence). V dropped 4 bases and J dropped 6 bases, with 18 bases sitting between them. In DNA form, the CDR3 reads TGTGCCAGCAGCTCCCCCGGTACAGGGATCGCTGAAGCTTTCTTT. Residues: CASSSPGTGIAEAFF.

This clonotype came up many times. The DNA of the CDR3 is TGTGCCAGCTCACCAATTATGGGACAGGGTACCGACACCATATATTTT. This codes for CASSPIMGQGTDTIYF. This rearrangement joins TRBV18 to TRBJ1-3, with 9 positions matching TRBD1. This CDR3 is 16 amino acids long. V shed 2 bases, J shed 8 bases, and the junction held 10 bases outside the gene matches. The V gene's germline CDR1 is KGHSH and CDR2 LQKENI. Variable domain in full (rest from reference TRBV18 and TRBJ1-3): NAGVMQNPRHLVRRRGQEARLRCSPMKGHSHVYWYRQLPEEGLKFMVYLQKENIIDESGMPKERFSAEFPKEGPSILRIQQVVRGDSAAYFCASSPIMGQGTDTIYFGEGSWLTVV.

This clonotype showed up just a few times. The genes are TRBV20-1 and TRBJ2-1; 8 nucleotides line up with TRBD2. Germline V gene sequence: CDR1 DFQATT, CDR2 SNEGSKA (reference sequence). CDR3 length: 14 residues. V lost 6 bases and J lost 4; bases outside the gene matches: 8. CDR3 region: CSASGGPTYNEQFF. DNA of the CDR3: TGCAGTGCCAGCGGGGGCCCAACTTACAATGAGCAGTTCTTC.

The V call is TRBV29-1, the J call TRBJ2-1; 8 bases agree with TRBD2. The germline CDR1 and CDR2 sequences are SQVTM and ANQGSEA. The V segment lost 4 bases and the J segment 5 bases; nucleotides outside the gene matches: 4. The CDR3 loop spans 13 amino acids. The CDR3, as DNA: TGCAGCGTTGGACTAGCGCGAAACAATGAGCAGTTCTTC. This sequence encodes CSVGLARNNEQFF.

The V and J genes are TRBV2 and TRBJ2-5; D gene ambiguous. Trimming pared 1 base from V and 2 bases from J, leaving 11 bases between. Germline values: CDR1 SNHLY, CDR2 FYNNEI. The CDR3 runs 15 residues. CDR3 nucleotide sequence: TGTGCCAGCAGTGAAGAAGGGAAAATGCAAGAGACCCAGTACTTC. Protein product: CASSEEGKMQETQYF.

This clonotype was seen a few times. The chain is built from TRBV7-9 and TRBJ2-1; TRBD2 matches 7 bases. V gave up 1 base and J gave up 4 bases; unmatched junction bases: 4. Germline lookup yields CDR1 SEHNR and CDR2 FQNEAQ (reference sequence). This CDR3 is built from 15 residues. CDR3 nucleotides: TGTGCCAGCAGCTTAGTGGCGGGAGAGTACAATGAGCAGTTCTTC. This encodes CASSLVAGEYNEQFF.

This rearrangement joins TRBV20-1 to TRBJ1-2, with unresolved D. V was trimmed by 3 bases and J by 2 bases, leaving 7 bases between them. CDR3 length: 12 residues. Per germline, CDR1 DFQATT and CDR2 SNEGSKA (reference sequence). The CDR3 is CSARARNYGYTF. In DNA, the CDR3 is TGCAGTGCTAGGGCCAGGAACTATGGCTACACCTTC.

This clonotype was recorded a few times. This chain connects TRBV12-3 or TRBV12-4 to TRBJ1-1; 10 nucleotides line up with TRBD1. The CDR3 sequence is 16 residues long. V lost 4 bases, J lost 3 bases, and 8 bases stayed unmatched. As DNA, the CDR3 is TGTGCCAGCAGTTCACCGGGACAGGGGCGAGACACTGAAGCTTTCTTT. Translating it yields CASSSPGQGRDTEAFF.

This chain links TRBV29-1 with TRBJ2-2; TRBD2 aligns across 16 bases. The germline V gene has CDR1 SQVTM and CDR2 ANQGSEA. This CDR3 has 15 residues. V lost 4 bases and J lost 7; bases outside the gene matches: 3. The CDR3 loop is CSVAGLAGGFGELFF. In nucleotides, the CDR3 is TGCAGCGTTGCGGGACTAGCGGGAGGGTTCGGGGAGCTGTTTTTT.

There are a few counts of this clonotype. J is TRBJ2-1 and V is TRBV6-5; 7 nucleotides line up with TRBD1. Germline V CDR1 and CDR2: MNHEY, SVGAGI. The CDR3 consists of 12 residues. Losses at the gene ends were 4 bases for V and 9 bases for J; bases not matched to a gene: 3. The CDR3 DNA reads as TGTGCCAGCAGTTCTTCAGGGGGTGAGCAGTTCTTC. Its translation: CASSSSGGEQFF.

This clonotype was seen at least ten times. The chain carries TRBV6-1 and TRBJ2-7; tentatively, D is TRBD1 (5 bases). Trimming stripped 2 bases from V and 6 bases from J, with 17 bases between. Germline CDR1 MNHNS, CDR2 SASEGT. The CDR3 extends over 15 amino acids. The DNA of the CDR3 is TGTGCCAGCAGTGAACTAAGGCGCAGGGCTCTCGAGCAGTACTTC. Translating gives CASSELRRRALEQYF.

This clonotype was picked up a small number of times. The V call is TRBV7-2, the J call TRBJ2-3, with TRBD2 matching 8 bases. Per the germline V gene, CDR1 is SGHTA and CDR2 is FQGNSA. The J segment lost 2 bases and the V segment lost 0 bases, leaving 16 bases of the junction unmatched. CDR3 size: 20 residues. This chain's CDR3 is CASSLAPGLSGGGITDTQYF. The CDR3, as DNA: TGTGCCAGCAGCTTAGCTCCGGGCCTTTCGGGCGGGGGGATCACAGATACGCAGTATTTT.